Each of the 14 T cell receptor beta chains below was sequenced from the same sample in a study of cytomegalovirus exposure and HLA in healthy donors. The PCR made use of 60 Vbeta and 13 Jbeta primers. Method: immunoSEQ multiplex PCR; TCRdb's copy keeps in-frame clones and lacks some. The data show around 140,000 clones, approximately 82% seen once. Material: PBMCs. All receptors derive from a man between 40 and 49 years old in good health and CMV-seronegative.

This chain connects TRBV7-3 to TRBJ1-1; the match to TRBD1 covers 11 bases. The germline CDR1 and CDR2 sequences are SGHTA and FQGTGA. V was clipped by 5 bases and J by 6 bases; unmatched bases: 11. The CDR3 covers 16 residues. CDR3 nucleotide sequence: TGTGCCAGCAGCCCAACCGGGACAGGGGGTGTAGCTGAAGCTTTCTTT. Translation gives CASSPTGTGGVAEAFF.

This rearrangement joins TRBV7-6 to TRBJ2-1, with 9 bases matching TRBD2. Germline-derived CDR1 and CDR2 are SGHVS and FNYEAQ. V shed 4 bases, J shed 3 bases, and the junction held 4 bases outside the gene matches. This CDR3 region has 15 residues. The CDR3 DNA is TGTGCCAGCAGCTCTCCAGCGGGGGGCTACAATGAGCAGTTCTTC. This translates into CASSSPAGGYNEQFF.

V is TRBV5-6 and J is TRBJ1-3, with 9 positions matching TRBD1. Germline loops: CDR1 SGHDT, CDR2 YYEEEE. The CDR3 sequence is 16 residues long. J gave up 0 bases and V 3 bases, and 4 bases lay outside the gene matches. The CDR3 region is CASSSDRGISGNTIYF. CDR3 nucleotide sequence: TGTGCCAGCAGCTCAGACAGGGGGATCTCTGGAAACACCATATATTTT.

The V and J genes are TRBV5-1 and TRBJ2-5, with 8 positions matching TRBD1. Germline V gene lookup returns CDR1 SGHRS and CDR2 YFSETQ. With 6 bases clipped from V and 13 bases from J, the junction kept 17 bases outside the gene matches. CDR3 length: 14 residues. The CDR3 DNA sequence: TGCGCCAGCAAACTCGACAGGGGCCTGGCGTTACCGTACTTC. Protein: CASKLDRGLALPYF. Full variable domain (missing parts from reference TRBV5-1 and TRBJ2-5): KAGVTQTPRYLIKTRGQQVTLSCSPISGHRSVSWYQQTPGQGLQFLFEYFSETQRNKGNFPGRFSGRQFSNSRSEMNVSTLELGDSALYLCASKLDRGLALPYFGPGTRLLVL.

This chain uses TRBV28 with TRBJ1-1; maybe TRBD1 (6 bases). CDR3 length: 14 residues. V dropped 5 bases and J dropped 2 bases, with 12 bases sitting between them. Germline V CDR1 and CDR2: MDHEN, SYDVKM. For the CDR3, the DNA is TGTGCCAGCAGTCTACAGGGCGGAAACACTGAAGCTTTCTTT. Its protein product is CASSLQGGNTEAFF.

This rearrangement joins TRBV5-1 to TRBJ2-5, with TRBD1 matching over 8 bases. The CDR3 runs 16 residues. The J segment lost 4 bases and the V segment lost 0 bases, leaving 8 bases of the junction unmatched. Germline V gene sequence: CDR1 SGHRS, CDR2 YFSETQ. The CDR3 sequence: CASSLGPPGGSETQYF. In nucleotides, the CDR3 is TGCGCCAGCAGCTTGGGCCCCCCAGGGGGCTCAGAGACCCAGTACTTC.

The CDR3 DNA follows: TGTGCCAGCAGTTTCCCCCAGGTGGAACAGCCCCAGCATTTT. As protein: CASSFPQVEQPQHF. This chain connects TRBV28 to TRBJ1-5; D is uncertain. Per the germline V gene, CDR1 is MDHEN and CDR2 is SYDVKM. The CDR3 totals 14 residues. Trimming left V 3 bases short and J 7 bases short, with 13 bases between.

This clone occurred a few times. The CDR3 DNA follows: TGTGCCAGCGTCTCGTACTCTGGAAACACCATATATTTT. It is translated as CASVSYSGNTIYF. V is TRBV6-5 and J is TRBJ1-3; D unclear. The length of the CDR3 is 13 residues. Germline V lookup: CDR1 MNHEY, CDR2 SVGAGI. The V end lost 8 bases, the J end lost 0 bases, and 8 bases lay between the germline ends.

This clone has a single count. The genes are TRBV11-2 and TRBJ2-5; no clear D gene. The V gene lost 2 bases and the J gene lost 1 base, with 8 bases spanning the gap. CDR1 and CDR2 (germline): SGHAT, FQNNGV. This CDR3 comprises 14 residues. Here the CDR3 reads CASSLRASQETQYF. The DNA for the CDR3 is TGTGCCAGCAGCTTAAGAGCAAGCCAAGAGACCCAGTACTTC. The variable domain in full, completed from reference TRBV11-2 and TRBJ2-5, reads EAGVAQSPRYKIIEKRQSVAFWCNPISGHATLYWYQQILGQGPKLLIQFQNNGVVDDSQLPKDRFSAERLKGVDSTLKIQPAKLEDSAVYLCASSLRASQETQYFGPGTRLLVL.

The CDR3 nucleotides read TGCGCCAGCAGCCAAGAAGGTATGGGACAGAAAGAGACCCAGTACTTC. Residues: CASSQEGMGQKETQYF. The rearrangement uses TRBV4-1 and TRBJ2-5, with 7 bases fitting TRBD1. The CDR3 is 16 amino acids. The V segment lost 0 bases and the J segment 3 bases; nucleotides outside the gene matches: 7. Germline values: CDR1 MGHRA, CDR2 YSYEKL.

This chain uses TRBV28 with TRBJ2-1; D not certain. Germline lookup yields CDR1 MDHEN and CDR2 SYDVKM. CDR3 size: 15 residues. Trimming removed 6 bases from V and 0 bases from J, with 12 bases in between. In DNA form, the CDR3 reads TGTGCCAGCAGCCCTATTCGAACCTCCTACAATGAGCAGTTCTTC. Translating gives CASSPIRTSYNEQFF.

J is TRBJ1-3 and V is TRBV4-3; D unresolved. From germline, CDR1 is LGHNA and CDR2 YSLEER. V was shortened by 0 bases and J by 2 bases, with 8 bases between the two germline ends. There are 15 residues in the CDR3. The CDR3 DNA sequence: TGCGCCAGCAGCCAAGAGTGGCGGGCTGGAAACACCATATATTTT. Translating gives CASSQEWRAGNTIYF.

The chain recombines TRBV27 with TRBJ2-2, with D possibly TRBD2 on 6 matching bases. V was cut by 5 bases and J by 6 bases, with 10 bases left in between. Germline CDR1 reads MNHEY; CDR2 reads SMNVEV (reference sequence). The CDR3 length is 13 residues. The CDR3 DNA reads as TGTGCCAGCAGTCCGCGGGGTGCCGGGGAGCTGTTTTTT. It specifies CASSPRGAGELFF.

J is TRBJ2-1 and V is TRBV9; TRBD2 might be the D (5 bases). This CDR3 region has 16 residues. Germline CDR1 is SGDLS and CDR2 is YYNGEE. Deletions cut 3 bases from V and 0 bases from J, with 13 bases between. The CDR3 spells CASSAYGVSSYNEQFF. The CDR3, as DNA: TGTGCCAGCAGCGCCTACGGGGTAAGCTCCTACAATGAGCAGTTCTTC.